These 5 T cell receptor beta chains were sequenced from one sample in a study of cytomegalovirus exposure and HLA in healthy donors. Primers for the PCR totalled 60 Vbeta and 13 Jbeta. Here immunoSEQ multiplex PCR was the method, and the copy in TCRdb shows in-frame clones only, minus some. In the table there are roughly 99,000 clones, 81% of which are singletons. The specimen was PBMCs. These receptors came from a man between 25 and 39 years old in good health and CMV-seronegative.

The chain couples TRBV5-4 to TRBJ1-2, with D tentatively TRBD1 (5 bases). V lost 4 bases and J lost 0, with 13 bases in between. Germline V gives CDR1 SGHNT, CDR2 YYREEE (reference sequence). This CDR3 contains 15 residues. The CDR3: CASSRGTDSNYGYTF. In nucleotides, the CDR3 is TGTGCCAGCAGCCGGGGGACCGATTCTAACTATGGCTACACCTTC.

This clone was found a few times. J is TRBJ2-3 and V is TRBV4-1; D uncertain. Looked up from germline, CDR1 is MGHRA and CDR2 is YSYEKL. CDR3 size: 15 residues. Trimming removed 2 bases from V and 0 bases from J, with 9 bases in between. CDR3 in DNA: TGCGCCAGCAGCCAAAGCTTACCAAGCACAGATACGCAGTATTTT. Translation gives CASSQSLPSTDTQYF.

The chain has TRBV9 and TRBJ1-5; D is unresolved. This CDR3 spans 15 amino acids. Germline V CDR1 and CDR2: SGDLS, YYNGEE. With 0 bases removed from V and 2 bases from J, the gap between germline ends came to 9 bases. The CDR3 spells CASSVGARGNQPQHF. CDR3 DNA: TGTGCCAGCAGCGTAGGTGCGAGGGGCAATCAGCCCCAGCATTTT.

This clone was seen only once. This chain connects TRBV11-1 to TRBJ1-4, with TRBD1 matching 7 bases. The germline gives CDR1 SGHAT, CDR2 FQDESV (reference sequence). CDR3 length: 14 amino acids. Unmatched junction bases numbered 3, after V lost 5 bases and J lost 3 bases. CDR3 sequence: CASSTGTANEKLFF. Written as DNA, the CDR3 is TGTGCCAGCAGCACCGGGACAGCTAATGAAAAACTGTTTTTT.

The V and J genes are TRBV5-1 and TRBJ1-1; D is uncertain. V lost 0 bases to trimming and J lost 4 bases, with 28 bases between them. Per the germline V gene, CDR1 is SGHRS and CDR2 is YFSETQ. The CDR3 extends over 20 amino acids. CDR3 residues: CASSLASAYKAGVQITEAFF. CDR3 in DNA: TGCGCCAGCAGCTTGGCCAGTGCCTATAAAGCCGGGGTACAGATCACTGAAGCTTTCTTT.